This record concerns one T cell receptor (beta chain) sequence. This record comes from a study of blood T cell repertoires in COVID-19. Overall study: Spain, Italy and the United States supplied samples that represented acute and convalescent COVID-19. Sources were T cells, B-cell-depleted T cells, or PBMCs; the material itself was cDNA or gDNA.

Per the original data handling: Amplification of reference gene primers provided the estimated nucleated cell counts. Profiling relied on immunoSEQ multiplex PCR, and the TCRdb table lists in-frame clones only, not all of them. The V and J calls and clone size were taken over from that table, and D and trimming were inferred from the DNA. The data hold a few hundred thousand clones, with roughly 88% observed a single time. CDR1 is MDHEN and CDR2 is SYDVKM in the germline V gene. This CDR3 region has 15 residues. Trimming removed 7 bases from V and 4 bases from J; junction bases left unmatched: 8. The source is a woman between 45 and 60 years old with active or convalescent COVID-19. The specimen sequenced was peripheral blood. The chain is built from TRBV28 and TRBJ2-5; 11 bases align to TRBD2. The CDR3 reads CASTSLAGGGETQYF. In nucleotides, the CDR3 is TGTGCCAGCACCAGTTTAGCGGGAGGGGGAGAGACCCAGTACTTC.